These 25 T cell receptor beta chains share one sample of origin, sequenced in a study of blood T cell repertoires in COVID-19. TCRdb keeps only in-frame clones here, not all; method: immunoSEQ multiplex PCR. This sample has a few hundred thousand clones; 80% to 95% occur once, and the top ten carry around 0.94%. Specimen: PBMCs or T cells enriched from blood (not recorded which). The receptors come from a middle-aged woman who had been exposed to COVID-19.

This chain joins TRBV29-1 and TRBJ1-1; the match to TRBD1 covers 7 bases. V trimming: 7 bases; J trimming: 0 bases; junction bases outside the gene matches: 8. Germline V lookup: CDR1 SQVTM, CDR2 ANQGSEA. This CDR3 spans 14 amino acids. Here the CDR3 DNA reads TGCAGCGCCCGCCCGGGACAGATGAACACTGAAGCTTTCTTT. Its translation is CSARPGQMNTEAFF.

At least ten counts were recorded for this clone. The V and J genes are TRBV29-1 and TRBJ2-7; 8 nucleotides align to TRBD2. Per the germline V gene, CDR1 is SQVTM and CDR2 is ANQGSEA. The V segment lost 4 bases and the J segment 0 bases; nucleotides outside the gene matches: 2. The CDR3 runs 13 residues. The CDR3 is CSVAGGGSYEQYF. The CDR3 bases are TGCAGCGTTGCCGGGGGGGGCTCCTACGAGCAGTACTTC.

The V call is TRBV2, the J call TRBJ2-7, with 9 bases fitting TRBD1. The CDR3 extends over 14 amino acids. Trimming took 5 bases from V and 5 from J; bases not matched to a gene: 7. Looked up from germline, CDR1 is SNHLY and CDR2 is FYNNEI. CDR3 sequence: CASSREQGAHEQYF. Here the CDR3 DNA reads TGTGCCAGCAGTCGCGAACAGGGGGCCCACGAGCAGTACTTC.

Written as DNA, the CDR3 is TGTGCCAGCAGTTTACCCCAGAGGCGGAACACTGAAGCTTTCTTT. This translates into CASSLPQRRNTEAFF. The gene calls are TRBV27 and TRBJ1-1; D gene uncertain. The CDR3 is made up of 15 amino acids. The germline V gene encodes CDR1 MNHEY and CDR2 SMNVEV (reference sequence). The V gene lost 2 bases and the J gene lost 1 base, with 11 bases spanning the gap.

The chain employs TRBV4-3 and TRBJ1-6; D is unresolved. The CDR3 runs to 13 residues. Germline lookup yields CDR1 LGHNA and CDR2 YSLEER. The V and J ends lost 0 bases and 10 bases respectively, with 7 bases between them. The CDR3, as DNA: TGCGCCAGCAGCCAAGAGGGAGAATCACCCCTCCACTTT. Its translation is CASSQEGESPLHF.

This clone appeared a few times. This sequence joins TRBV9 and TRBJ2-3; D perhaps matches TRBD1 (5 bases). The germline V gene encodes CDR1 SGDLS and CDR2 YYNGEE. This CDR3 is 16 amino acids long. Trimming pared 5 bases from V and 2 bases from J, leaving 18 bases between. This chain's CDR3 is CASSSKGQAVTDTQYF. The DNA for the CDR3 is TGTGCCAGCAGTTCAAAGGGGCAGGCCGTCACAGATACGCAGTATTTT.

The chain is built from TRBV5-1 and TRBJ2-1; 10 nucleotides match TRBD1. The length of the CDR3 is 17 residues. J was trimmed by 4 bases and V by 4 bases; bases with no gene match: 11. From germline, CDR1 is SGHRS and CDR2 YFSETQ. The CDR3: CASSPVSRGQGYNEQFF. The CDR3, as DNA: TGCGCCAGCAGCCCCGTTAGTAGGGGACAGGGGTACAATGAGCAGTTCTTC. The full variable domain, with the rest looked up from reference TRBV5-1 and TRBJ2-1, is KAGVTQTPRYLIKTRGQQVTLSCSPISGHRSVSWYQQTPGQGLQFLFEYFSETQRNKGNFPGRFSGRQFSNSRSEMNVSTLELGDSALYLCASSPVSRGQGYNEQFFGPGTRLTVL.

The V gene is TRBV5-1, the J gene TRBJ2-7, with TRBD2 identical over 10 bases. The CDR3 covers 15 residues. Germline CDR1 is SGHRS and CDR2 is YFSETQ. With 1 base clipped from V and 5 bases from J, the junction kept 6 bases outside the gene matches. The CDR3 bases are TGCGCCAGCAGCTTGCAATCTAGCGGGGGAGACGAGCAGTACTTC. Its translation: CASSLQSSGGDEQYF.

The genes are TRBV6-2 or TRBV6-3 and TRBJ1-2, with 7 bases that match TRBD1. Germline values: CDR1 MNHEY, CDR2 SVGEGT. The CDR3 is 14 residues long. With V trimmed by 6 bases and J by 5 bases, 9 bases remained unmatched. The CDR3: CASSGQARVYGYTF. The DNA of the CDR3 is TGTGCCAGCAGCGGACAGGCCCGAGTGTATGGCTACACCTTC.

In its sample, this clone was seen once. The chain has TRBV7-9 and TRBJ1-2; TRBD1 might be the D (5 bases). Deletions cut 5 bases from V and 0 bases from J, with 13 bases between. The CDR3 length is 15 residues. Germline V gene sequence: CDR1 SEHNR, CDR2 FQNEAQ (reference sequence). The CDR3 here is CASSPDGGTNYGYTF. The CDR3 region has the DNA TGTGCCAGCAGCCCGGACGGGGGGACTAACTATGGCTACACCTTC.

This sequence joins TRBV7-3 and TRBJ2-3; weak D call: TRBD2 (6 bases). Germline lookup yields CDR1 SGHTA and CDR2 FQGTGA. Trimming cost V 4 bases and J 1 base, with 18 bases left between them. The CDR3 is made up of 17 amino acids. CDR3 loop: CASSSSGLGGGTDTQYF. The CDR3 DNA is TGTGCCAGCAGCTCTTCTGGACTGGGGGGAGGCACAGATACGCAGTATTTT.

The V gene is TRBV12-3 or TRBV12-4, the J gene TRBJ1-1; 9 bases are shared with TRBD1. V shed 9 bases and J 2 bases; nucleotides not matched to a gene: 1. This CDR3 spans 12 amino acids. The CDR3 protein is CASTGGNTEAFF. DNA of the CDR3: TGTGCCAGTACAGGGGGCAACACTGAAGCTTTCTTT.

This clone was seen only once. The genes are TRBV5-8 and TRBJ1-5; a weak D match, TRBD1 (5 bases). V lost 5 bases, J lost 5 bases, and 20 bases lay in between. Looked up from germline, CDR1 is SGHTS and CDR2 is YDEGEE. This CDR3 is built from 16 residues. This chain's CDR3 is CASSLSEGLLDQPQHF. CDR3 nucleotide sequence: TGTGCCAGCAGTCTATCTGAGGGACTGCTTGATCAGCCCCAGCATTTT.

The CDR3 sequence is CASSLGSGVSNQPQHF. The DNA for the CDR3 is TGTGCCAGCAGCCTAGGGTCGGGGGTTAGCAATCAGCCCCAGCATTTT. This chain joins TRBV11-2 and TRBJ1-5, with D possibly matching TRBD1 (5 bases). In germline, CDR1 is SGHAT, CDR2 FQNNGV. The CDR3 sequence is 16 residues long. V lost 5 bases, J lost 0 bases, and 14 bases lay in between.

Only a few counts were recorded for this clone. This rearrangement joins TRBV7-2 to TRBJ1-4; 11 positions agree with TRBD1. Unmatched junction bases numbered 6, after V lost 5 bases and J lost 7 bases. Per the germline V gene, CDR1 is SGHTA and CDR2 is FQGNSA. The CDR3 spans 15 residues. The CDR3 spells CASSDRTGGSEKLFF. CDR3 DNA: TGTGCCAGCAGCGACCGGACAGGGGGCTCTGAAAAACTGTTTTTT.

Turning to this clone: This CDR3 is also generated by other DNA sequences in the sample. The chain couples TRBV30 to TRBJ2-7; tentatively, D is TRBD2 (6 bases). Germline V CDR1 and CDR2: GTSNPN, SVGIG (reference sequence). V was trimmed by 5 bases and J by 0 bases, leaving 14 bases between them. CDR3 length: 14 residues. The CDR3 DNA is TGTGCCTGGTCCGCCGGGGGAAGCTCCTACGAGCAGTACTTC. Translating it yields CAWSAGGSSYEQYF.

V is TRBV18 and J is TRBJ1-2, with D possibly matching TRBD1 (5 bases). There are 16 residues in the CDR3. V was trimmed by 4 bases and J by 6 bases, leaving 21 bases between them. The germline V gene has CDR1 KGHSH and CDR2 LQKENI. Written as DNA, the CDR3 is TGTGCCAGCTCACGATCACAGGAGACAACCGGAGATGGCTACACCTTC. This sequence encodes CASSRSQETTGDGYTF.

V gene TRBV9 combines with J gene TRBJ1-4; D is unresolved. The length of the CDR3 is 16 residues. V was clipped by 2 bases and J by 3 bases, with 14 bases between them. The germline CDR1 and CDR2 sequences are SGDLS and YYNGEE. CDR3 protein: CASSVSSNSPNEKLFF. In DNA form, the CDR3 reads TGTGCCAGCAGCGTTTCCTCCAACAGCCCTAATGAAAAACTGTTTTTT.

The J gene is TRBJ2-7, the V gene TRBV18; D not certain. Between the trimmed V and J ends, which lost 2 bases and 5 bases, there was a span of 7 bases. The CDR3 runs 12 residues. The germline V gene has CDR1 KGHSH and CDR2 LQKENI. The CDR3 protein is CASSPGIHEQYF. The CDR3 DNA follows: TGTGCCAGCTCACCAGGCATCCACGAGCAGTACTTC.

The chain combines TRBV11-3 with TRBJ2-7; D gene uncertain. The CDR3 has 12 residues. V shed 10 bases and J shed 0 bases, with 10 bases lying between them. Per germline, CDR1 SGHNT and CDR2 YENEEA. Here the CDR3 reads CATSRSSYEQYF. CDR3 coding DNA: TGTGCCACTTCCAGAAGCTCCTACGAGCAGTACTTC.

This chain uses TRBV18 with TRBJ2-1, with 9 bases that match TRBD1. The CDR3 has 15 amino acids. J was trimmed by 7 bases and V by 3 bases; bases with no gene match: 7. Per the germline V gene, CDR1 is KGHSH and CDR2 is LQKENI. The CDR3 region has the DNA TGTGCCAGCTCACCCCGGGACAGGGTAATTAATGAGCAGTTCTTC. Translated: CASSPRDRVINEQFF.

V is TRBV2 and J is TRBJ2-3; D might be TRBD1 (7 bases). Germline assignment: CDR1 SNHLY and CDR2 FYNNEI. Trimming took 3 bases from V and 3 from J, leaving 13 bases between them. CDR3 length: 15 residues. The CDR3 DNA follows: TGTGCCAGCAGTGAGAGGAGGGGGCGGACAGATACGCAGTATTTT. Translated: CASSERRGRTDTQYF.

This chain joins TRBV29-1 and TRBJ2-5; TRBD2 agrees at 9 bases. The CDR3 covers 13 residues. CDR1 SQVTM and CDR2 ANQGSEA come from the germline V gene. J was trimmed by 5 bases and V by 4 bases; bases with no gene match: 5. This CDR3 reads CSVGGLAGETQYF. The CDR3 DNA follows: TGCAGCGTTGGGGGACTAGCAGGGGAGACCCAGTACTTC.

The chain joins TRBV5-4 to TRBJ1-5, with D possibly TRBD1 on 6 matching bases. V dropped 9 bases and J dropped 6 bases, with 19 bases sitting between them. Germline lookup yields CDR1 SGHNT and CDR2 YYREEE (reference sequence). This CDR3 contains 14 residues. In DNA form, the CDR3 reads TGTGCCACCCGGTCGGGCCAGGGGATTCAGCCCCAGCATTTT. Encoded protein: CATRSGQGIQPQHF.

The chain uses TRBV2 and TRBJ1-2; tentatively, D is TRBD1 (5 bases). The CDR3 runs to 15 residues. The V end lost 7 bases, the J end lost 7 bases, and 22 bases lay between the germline ends. CDR1 is SNHLY and CDR2 is FYNNEI in the germline V gene. CDR3 coding DNA: TGTGCCAGCACCCGGACGGACATGGCGATTCTTGGCTACACCTTC. It codes for CASTRTDMAILGYTF.